This T cell receptor beta chain was captured in a study of T cell responses to AZD1222 COVID-19 vaccine. The overall study: Analyses pooled second doses at about 4 or about 12 weeks. Findings and caveats of the study: A reported finding is that nearly half of spike-specific TCRs target unmutated variant regions. White British donors predominated, females outnumbered males, and clonal diversity was possibly underestimated. Increased Spike-specific TCR breadth and depth were observed after two AZD1222 doses.

Some clones are missing from TCRdb's copy, which holds only in-frame ones; the method was immunoSEQ multiplex PCR. The table includes around 250,000 clones, roughly 93% detected once. The J segment lost 13 bases and the V segment lost 11 bases, leaving 19 bases of the junction unmatched. Germline loops: CDR1 LNHDA, CDR2 SQIVND (reference sequence). The CDR3 consists of 13 residues. Points on this clone: Its specificity is unknown.

This receptor was identified in an adult in good health. The sample in question was peripheral blood, obtained on day 0 of AZD1222 vaccination. V usage is TRBV19 and J usage is TRBJ1-2; TRBD1 agrees at 7 bases. The CDR3, as DNA: TGTGCCCGAACCCGGACAGGCCGGTTTGATAGCACCTTC. This gives the protein CARTRTGRFDSTF.